Below, 21 T cell receptor beta chains from the same sample are listed, as sequenced in a study of blood T cell repertoires in COVID-19. The protocol was immunoSEQ multiplex PCR, while the TCRdb copy is restricted to in-frame clones and leaves out a portion. The profile shows 130,000 to 150,000 clones, 85% to 90% of them singletons. The sample comprised peripheral blood. These receptors were taken from a man aged 18 to 30 with COVID-19, enrolled during active disease.

The V gene is TRBV5-6, the J gene TRBJ2-7, with a weak D call TRBD1 (7 bases). Looked up from germline, CDR1 is SGHDT and CDR2 is YYEEEE. The V gene lost 0 bases and the J gene lost 4 bases, with 11 bases spanning the gap. The CDR3 is 14 residues long. The CDR3 DNA reads as TGTGCCAGCAGCTTGGCAGGGGGGATATACGAGCAGTACTTC. Amino acids: CASSLAGGIYEQYF.

The V call is TRBV7-9, the J call TRBJ2-7; D perhaps matches TRBD1 (6 bases). The germline V gene encodes CDR1 SEHNR and CDR2 FQNEAQ (reference sequence). This CDR3 comprises 14 residues. With 5 bases removed from V and 3 bases from J, the gap between germline ends came to 14 bases. The CDR3 is CASSPGDTFYEQYF. The CDR3 DNA reads as TGTGCCAGCAGCCCCGGGGACACTTTCTACGAGCAGTACTTC.

The chain uses TRBV19 and TRBJ1-2; D is ambiguous. Trimming stripped 0 bases from V and 6 bases from J, with 14 bases between. The CDR3 is 15 amino acids. Germline V gene sequence: CDR1 LNHDA, CDR2 SQIVND (reference sequence). CDR3: CASSIDLGRLDGYTF. DNA for the CDR3: TGTGCCAGTAGTATAGATCTAGGTCGGTTGGATGGCTACACCTTC.

The chain combines TRBV5-6 with TRBJ2-1; 7 bases are a match to TRBD2. Germline V CDR1 and CDR2: SGHDT, YYEEEE. The CDR3 covers 13 residues. With V trimmed by 4 bases and J by 7 bases, 5 bases remained unmatched. The CDR3 coding sequence is TGTGCCAGCAGCCCTATCGGGGGGAATGAGCAGTTCTTC. As protein: CASSPIGGNEQFF.

The chain recombines TRBV18 with TRBJ1-1; 8 positions match TRBD1. This CDR3 has 13 amino acids. V lost 6 bases, J lost 11 bases, and 11 bases stayed unmatched. Germline-derived CDR1 and CDR2 are KGHSH and LQKENI. In DNA, the CDR3 is TGTGCCAGCTCTCTTGGACAGGGAGCGGATGCTTTCTTT. Translation gives CASSLGQGADAFF.

The genes are TRBV10-2 and TRBJ1-6; 8 nucleotides match TRBD1. CDR1 WSHSY and CDR2 SAAADI come from the germline V gene. The J segment lost 7 bases and the V segment lost 4 bases, leaving 6 bases of the junction unmatched. The CDR3 has 15 residues. The CDR3 sequence is CASSGTGPGNSPLHF. Written as DNA, the CDR3 is TGCGCCAGCAGTGGGACAGGGCCTGGAAATTCACCCCTCCACTTT.

The chain has TRBV20-1 and TRBJ1-2; D is unresolved. V shed 3 bases and J shed 2 bases, with 4 bases lying between them. CDR1 and CDR2 (germline): DFQATT, SNEGSKA (reference sequence). The CDR3 length is 11 residues. Here the CDR3 reads CSASSNYGYTF. As DNA, the CDR3 is TGCAGTGCTAGCTCCAACTATGGCTACACCTTC.

This clone was observed once. This chain links TRBV30 with TRBJ1-3; no clear D gene. This CDR3 contains 13 residues. V was pared by 2 bases and J by 0 bases, with 5 bases between. Looked up from germline, CDR1 is GTSNPN and CDR2 is SVGIG (reference sequence). As DNA, the CDR3 is TGTGCCTGGAGTAGGAGCTCTGGAAACACCATATATTTT. Protein sequence: CAWSRSSGNTIYF.

The chain couples TRBV28 to TRBJ2-3; the D gene is possibly TRBD2 (6 bases). The V end was cut by 6 bases, the J end by 5 bases, with 24 bases between. Germline V CDR1 and CDR2: MDHEN, SYDVKM. The CDR3 is 17 residues long. CDR3 residues: CASSWTFIGSEGDTQYF. The CDR3 nucleotides are TGTGCCAGCAGCTGGACCTTTATCGGGAGTGAAGGAGATACGCAGTATTTT.

The rearrangement links TRBV30 to TRBJ2-3; a possible D gene is TRBD2 (6 bases). There are 16 residues in the CDR3. Trimming took off 0 bases at V and 3 bases at J, with 16 bases between the two ends. The V gene's germline CDR1 is GTSNPN and CDR2 SVGIG (reference sequence). The CDR3 nucleotides are TGTGCCTGGAGTGTAAAGCCGGGAGAGGGAACAGATACGCAGTATTTT. Translation gives CAWSVKPGEGTDTQYF.

The chain combines TRBV4-3 with TRBJ1-1; unclear D gene. CDR3 length: 14 amino acids. The V gene lost 1 base and the J gene lost 4 bases, with 10 bases spanning the gap. Germline-derived CDR1 and CDR2 are LGHNA and YSLEER. CDR3 sequence: CASSQGVRVTEAFF. CDR3 DNA: TGCGCCAGCAGCCAAGGTGTCCGGGTCACTGAAGCTTTCTTT.

The chain uses TRBV28 and TRBJ2-3; D gene uncertain. Germline assignment: CDR1 MDHEN and CDR2 SYDVKM. This CDR3 comprises 14 residues. Trimming stripped 4 bases from V and 3 bases from J, with 11 bases between. In DNA, the CDR3 is TGTGCCAGCAGTTCCGTTCTTGCGACAGATACGCAGTATTTT. Translated, it gives CASSSVLATDTQYF.

This clone is medium-sized (0.01 to 0.1%) within its sample. V gene TRBV6-5 combines with J gene TRBJ1-1, with D perhaps matching TRBD1 (6 bases). This CDR3 is built from 11 residues. Trimming stripped 6 bases from V and 6 bases from J, with 8 bases between. Germline loops: CDR1 MNHEY, CDR2 SVGAGI. The CDR3 region has the DNA TGTGCCAGCAGACAGGGCCCTGAAGCTTTCTTT. This codes for CASRQGPEAFF.

V is TRBV7-8 and J is TRBJ2-2; 9 bases line up with TRBD1. Germline V gene lookup returns CDR1 SGHVS and CDR2 FQNEAQ. Trimming cost V 5 bases and J 5 bases; bases outside gene matches: 6. CDR3 size: 15 residues. DNA for the CDR3: TGTGCCAGCAGCCTGGGGACAGGGCGAACCGGGGAGCTGTTTTTT. It translates to CASSLGTGRTGELFF.

The rearrangement joins TRBV11-2 to TRBJ2-1, with 14 bases lining up with TRBD2. The CDR3 is made up of 16 amino acids. V lost 5 bases and J lost 6; bases outside the gene matches: 6. Germline CDR1 is SGHAT and CDR2 is FQNNGV. CDR3 coding DNA: TGTGCCAGCAGCCCTCACGGGACTAGCGGGAGCAATGAGCAGTTCTTC. This encodes CASSPHGTSGSNEQFF.

The rearrangement joins TRBV11-2 to TRBJ2-3; the D gene is possibly TRBD1 (6 bases). From germline, CDR1 is SGHAT and CDR2 FQNNGV. Trimming pared 1 base from V and 1 base from J, leaving 12 bases between. This CDR3 is built from 16 residues. The CDR3 here is CASSLAGPGGTDTQYF. CDR3 DNA: TGTGCCAGCAGCTTAGCTGGCCCAGGGGGCACAGATACGCAGTATTTT.

The V gene is TRBV5-8, the J gene TRBJ2-1; the match to TRBD2 covers 9 bases. CDR1 is SGHTS, CDR2 YDEGEE, per germline. Losses at the gene ends were 7 bases for V and 0 bases for J; bases not matched to a gene: 5. The CDR3 runs to 15 residues. CDR3 loop: CASGAGGSSYNEQFF. The CDR3 nucleotides read TGTGCCAGCGGTGCGGGAGGGAGCTCCTACAATGAGCAGTTCTTC.

The chain employs TRBV30 and TRBJ2-1, with no clear D. CDR3 length: 14 amino acids. Trimming cost V 4 bases and J 0 bases, with 10 bases left between them. In germline, CDR1 is GTSNPN, CDR2 SVGIG (reference sequence). CDR3 sequence (DNA): TGTGCCTGGAAAAGAGCAGGCTCCTACAATGAGCAGTTCTTC. The encoded protein is CAWKRAGSYNEQFF.

The chain employs TRBV7-2 and TRBJ1-6, with D uncertain. This CDR3 comprises 15 residues. Between the trimmed V and J ends, which lost 2 bases and 8 bases, there was a span of 13 bases. CDR1 and CDR2 from the germline V gene are SGHTA and FQGNSA. This CDR3 reads CASSLFGVADSPLHF. The DNA of the CDR3 is TGTGCCAGCAGCTTATTCGGGGTAGCGGATTCACCCCTCCACTTT.

This chain joins TRBV4-1 and TRBJ1-5, with TRBD1 as a possible D gene (6 bases). In germline, CDR1 is MGHRA, CDR2 YSYEKL. This CDR3 comprises 16 residues. V was pared by 3 bases and J by 3 bases, with 15 bases between. The CDR3 reads CASSQTDRPPNQPQHF. CDR3 DNA sequence: TGCGCCAGCAGCCAGACAGACAGGCCCCCCAATCAGCCCCAGCATTTT.

J is TRBJ2-3 and V is TRBV29-1; a weak D match, TRBD2 (6 bases). Deletions cut 1 base from V and 1 base from J, with 18 bases between. The V gene's germline CDR1 is SQVTM and CDR2 ANQGSEA. This CDR3 region has 17 residues. In nucleotides, the CDR3 is TGCAGCGTTGAAGGCGGGACCGAGGGACGGGGCACAGATACGCAGTATTTT. This codes for CSVEGGTEGRGTDTQYF.